Presented here are 2 T cell receptor beta chains from one specimen sequenced in a study of T cell changes during pregnancy in multiple sclerosis. TCRdb's table, derived via immunoSEQ multiplex PCR, lists solely in-frame clones and lacks some. The profile covers tens of thousands of clones, with about 85% appearing a single time and 7.5% to 8% taken by the ten largest. The starting material was CD8+ T cells from peripheral blood mononuclear cells, obtained before pregnancy. These receptor sequences come from a female donor with multiple sclerosis, enrolled in a pregnancy study.

This sequence joins TRBV12-5 and TRBJ2-2; D unclear. Germline V gene lookup returns CDR1 LGHNT and CDR2 FRNRAP. The CDR3 sequence is 12 residues long. V dropped 6 bases and J dropped 4 bases, with 6 bases sitting between them. For the CDR3, the DNA is TGTGCTAGTGGAAGGAGCACCGGGGAGCTGTTTTTT. Encoded protein: CASGRSTGELFF.

The chain links TRBV27 to TRBJ2-1; TRBD2 might be the D (6 bases). The V gene's germline CDR1 is MNHEY and CDR2 SMNVEV (reference sequence). CDR3 length: 15 residues. Trimming took 6 bases from V and 3 from J, leaving 15 bases between them. The CDR3 DNA follows: TGTGCCAGCAGCCCCACGGGAGTGGTCTACAATGAGCAGTTCTTC. This gives the protein CASSPTGVVYNEQFF.